A single sample gave rise to the 15 T cell receptor beta chains below, sequenced in a study of blood T cell repertoires in COVID-19. Profiled with immunoSEQ multiplex PCR; TCRdb holds only in-frame clones, not every one. The sample includes 350,000 to 400,000 clones, over 75% of them seen just once. Source material: PBMCs or T cells enriched from blood (not recorded which). Source of these receptors: a man aged 40-49 years in a cohort exposed to, infected with or recovered from COVID-19 (not recorded which).

This chain uses TRBV30 with TRBJ1-3; the match to TRBD1 covers 9 bases. V lost 3 bases, J lost 0 bases, and 21 bases stayed unmatched. Germline CDR1 reads GTSNPN; CDR2 reads SVGIG (reference sequence). The length of the CDR3 is 21 residues. In DNA, the CDR3 is TGTGCCTGGAGCCAGATGGCGAACAGGGGGCGGACATACTCCTCTGGAAACACCATATATTTT. As protein: CAWSQMANRGRTYSSGNTIYF. Variable domain in full (rest from reference TRBV30 and TRBJ1-3): SQTIHQWPATLVQPVGSPLSLECTVEGTSNPNLYWYRQAAGRGLQLLFYSVGIGQISSEVPQNLSASRPQDRQFILSSKKLLLSDSGFYLCAWSQMANRGRTYSSGNTIYFGEGSWLTVV.

The rearrangement uses TRBV18 and TRBJ1-4, with 7 bases aligning to TRBD1. The CDR3 runs to 15 residues. Germline CDR1 is KGHSH and CDR2 is LQKENI. Germline trimming cut 3 bases from V and 2 bases from J; bases unmatched to any gene: 3. The CDR3 DNA sequence: TGTGCCAGCTCACCTGACAGGGTGACTAATGAAAAACTGTTTTTT. Translating it yields CASSPDRVTNEKLFF.

The rearrangement joins TRBV16 to TRBJ1-5, with D possibly TRBD1 on 6 matching bases. The CDR3 spans 16 residues. The V gene's germline CDR1 is KGHSY and CDR2 FQNENV. The germline V and J ends were trimmed by 4 bases and 4 bases, with 17 bases remaining between them. CDR3 sequence reads: CASSPDHGQGNQPQHF. The DNA for the CDR3 is TGTGCCAGCAGCCCGGACCACGGGCAGGGGAATCAGCCCCAGCATTTT.

The table lists this clone with a count of one. The chain uses TRBV2 and TRBJ1-4, with D perhaps TRBD1 (5 bases). Trimming left V 3 bases short and J 0 bases short, with 17 bases between. The CDR3 contains 18 residues. CDR1 is SNHLY, CDR2 FYNNEI, per germline. The CDR3 region is CASSDTDRSGATNEKLFF. The CDR3, as DNA: TGTGCCAGCAGTGACACTGACAGAAGTGGAGCAACTAATGAAAAACTGTTTTTT.

CDR3 DNA sequence: TGTGCCAGCAGCCAAGTAGGGGGTTTTGAAAAACTGTTTTTT. It is translated as CASSQVGGFEKLFF. The rearrangement uses TRBV4-2 and TRBJ1-4, with D possibly being TRBD1 (6 bases). There are 14 residues in the CDR3. The germline V and J ends were trimmed by 1 base and 7 bases, with 10 bases remaining between them. Germline assignment: CDR1 LGHNA and CDR2 YNFKEQ.

The rearrangement uses TRBV11-2 and TRBJ2-7, with 7 bases aligning to TRBD2. Trimming took 4 bases from V and 3 from J; bases not matched to a gene: 3. Germline V gives CDR1 SGHAT, CDR2 FQNNGV. The CDR3 consists of 13 residues. CDR3 amino acids: CASSSLANYEQYF. DNA of the CDR3: TGTGCCAGCAGCTCACTAGCGAACTACGAGCAGTACTTC.

This clone turned up a few times. V is TRBV7-9 and J is TRBJ1-6, with D hard to call. Trimming pared 5 bases from V and 8 bases from J, leaving 7 bases between. Looked up from germline, CDR1 is SEHNR and CDR2 is FQNEAQ (reference sequence). This CDR3 region has 12 residues. The CDR3: CASSREDSPLHF. In DNA form, the CDR3 reads TGTGCCAGCAGCCGAGAGGATTCACCCCTCCACTTT.

This chain joins TRBV15 and TRBJ1-1, with D tentatively TRBD1 (6 bases). Germline loops: CDR1 LNHNV, CDR2 YYDKDF (reference sequence). Trimming pared 1 base from V and 1 base from J, leaving 13 bases between. There are 16 residues in the CDR3. CDR3: CATSRGFGGANTEAFF. The CDR3, as DNA: TGTGCCACCAGCAGAGGTTTTGGGGGCGCGAACACTGAAGCTTTCTTT.

This chain links TRBV3-1 (or the pseudogene TRBV3-2) with TRBJ1-4; D unresolved. In germline, CDR1 is LGHDT, CDR2 YNNKEL (reference sequence). The CDR3 length is 14 residues. V was pared by 0 bases and J by 7 bases, with 9 bases between. This CDR3 reads CASSQEIGSEKLFF. The CDR3 DNA sequence: TGTGCCAGCAGCCAAGAGATTGGGAGTGAAAAACTGTTTTTT.

The chain is built from TRBV7-2 and TRBJ2-2; D remains ambiguous. Germline V gives CDR1 SGHTA, CDR2 FQGNSA. The V end lost 1 base, the J end lost 4 bases, and 13 bases lay between the germline ends. The CDR3 covers 16 residues. CDR3 residues: CASSLERLTATGELFF. DNA for the CDR3: TGTGCCAGCAGCTTAGAGCGTCTTACGGCCACCGGGGAGCTGTTTTTT.

This clone was counted between two and nine times. The chain is built from TRBV29-1 and TRBJ2-7; the D is unclear. Trimming removed 8 bases at V and 2 bases at J, with 13 bases between. The CDR3 has 12 amino acids. The germline V gene has CDR1 SQVTM and CDR2 ANQGSEA. Written as DNA, the CDR3 is TGCAGCTACTCTGGTGACACCTACGAGCAGTACTTC. Its protein product is CSYSGDTYEQYF.

This sequence joins TRBV5-1 and TRBJ2-2, with D unclear. V shed 5 bases and J shed 3 bases, with 14 bases lying between them. Per the germline V gene, CDR1 is SGHRS and CDR2 is YFSETQ. The CDR3 is 15 residues long. CDR3 DNA sequence: TGCGCCAGCAGTCGGAGCGTCGGTGACACCGGGGAGCTGTTTTTT. It encodes CASSRSVGDTGELFF.

The chain joins TRBV15 to TRBJ2-1; D remains unclear. V was clipped by 4 bases and J by 8 bases, with 6 bases between them. The CDR3 is 11 amino acids. CDR1 and CDR2 (germline): LNHNV, YYDKDF (reference sequence). The CDR3 bases are TGTGCCACCAGCAACGACTATGAGCAGTTCTTC. Translating it yields CATSNDYEQFF. The variable domain in full, with the rest retrieved from reference TRBV15 and TRBJ2-1, is DAMVIQNPRYQVTQFGKPVTLSCSQTLNHNVMYWYQQKSSQAPKLLFHYYDKDFNNEADTPDNFQSRRPNTSFCFLDIRSPGLGDTAMYLCATSNDYEQFFGPGTRLTVL.

This sequence joins TRBV11-2 and TRBJ2-7; D perhaps matches TRBD2 (6 bases). Trimming left V 3 bases short and J 1 base short, with 13 bases between. This CDR3 region has 15 residues. Per germline, CDR1 SGHAT and CDR2 FQNNGV. Here the CDR3 DNA reads TGTGCCAGCAGCTTTCTTAGCGGCCTGTCCTACGAGCAGTACTTC. The encoded protein is CASSFLSGLSYEQYF.

The chain employs TRBV3-1 (or the pseudogene TRBV3-2) and TRBJ1-3, with D possibly matching TRBD1 (5 bases). Germline lookup yields CDR1 LGHDT and CDR2 YNNKEL (reference sequence). With 1 base removed from V and 4 bases from J, the gap between germline ends came to 14 bases. The length of the CDR3 is 16 residues. This chain's CDR3 is CASSQGGGTSGNTIYF. The CDR3 coding sequence is TGTGCCAGCAGCCAAGGCGGGGGGACCTCCGGAAACACCATATATTTT.